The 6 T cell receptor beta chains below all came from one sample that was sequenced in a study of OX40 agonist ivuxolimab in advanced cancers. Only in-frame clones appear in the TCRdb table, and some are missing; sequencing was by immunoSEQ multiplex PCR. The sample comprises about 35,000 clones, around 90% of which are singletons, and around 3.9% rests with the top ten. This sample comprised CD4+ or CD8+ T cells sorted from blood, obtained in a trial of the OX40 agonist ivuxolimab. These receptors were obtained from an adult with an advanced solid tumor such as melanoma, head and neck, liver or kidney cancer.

This CDR3 reads CASSPSTGATNEKLFF. The CDR3 coding sequence is TGTGCCAGCAGTCCTTCCACAGGGGCCACAAATGAAAAACTGTTTTTT. This chain links TRBV2 with TRBJ1-4; 7 bases line up with TRBD1. This CDR3 has 16 amino acids. V was clipped by 5 bases and J by 5 bases; unmatched bases: 11. Germline V lookup: CDR1 SNHLY, CDR2 FYNNEI.

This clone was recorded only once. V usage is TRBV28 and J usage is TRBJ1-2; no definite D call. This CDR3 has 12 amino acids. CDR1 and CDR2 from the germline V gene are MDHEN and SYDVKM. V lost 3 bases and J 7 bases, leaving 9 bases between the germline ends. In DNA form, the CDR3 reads TGTGCCAGCAGTTTTCGAGGGTTTGGCTACACCTTC. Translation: CASSFRGFGYTF.

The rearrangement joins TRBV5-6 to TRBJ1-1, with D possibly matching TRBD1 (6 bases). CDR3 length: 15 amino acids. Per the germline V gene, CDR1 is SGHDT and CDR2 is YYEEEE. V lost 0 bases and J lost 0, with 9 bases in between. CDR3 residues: CASSLAAGVNTEAFF. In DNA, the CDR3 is TGTGCCAGCAGCTTGGCGGCAGGGGTGAACACTGAAGCTTTCTTT.

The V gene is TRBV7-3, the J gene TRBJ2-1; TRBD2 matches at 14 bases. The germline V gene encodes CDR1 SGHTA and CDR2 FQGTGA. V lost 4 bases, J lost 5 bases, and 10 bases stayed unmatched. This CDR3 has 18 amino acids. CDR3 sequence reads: CASSSGLAGVRNHNEQFF. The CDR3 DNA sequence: TGTGCCAGCAGCTCGGGACTAGCGGGAGTAAGGAATCACAATGAGCAGTTCTTC.

The CDR3 protein is CASSQGGANEKLFF. CDR3 DNA: TGTGCCAGCAGCCAGGGAGGGGCAAATGAAAAACTGTTTTTT. This chain uses TRBV2 with TRBJ1-4, with D perhaps matching TRBD1 (5 bases). Trimming stripped 6 bases from V and 5 bases from J, with 13 bases between. Germline CDR1 and CDR2: SNHLY and FYNNEI. The CDR3 runs to 14 residues.

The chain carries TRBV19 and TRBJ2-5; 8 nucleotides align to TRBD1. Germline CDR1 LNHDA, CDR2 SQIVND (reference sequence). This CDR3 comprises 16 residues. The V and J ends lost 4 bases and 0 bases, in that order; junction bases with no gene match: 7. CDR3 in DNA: TGTGCCAGTAGTAAAGGACAGGGCTCGTACCAAGAGACCCAGTACTTC. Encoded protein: CASSKGQGSYQETQYF.